These T cell receptor beta chains were read from a single sample in a study of PD-1 blockade in classical Hodgkin lymphoma. The table came from immunoSEQ multiplex PCR; TCRdb's copy has only in-frame clones and leaves some out. The sample has about 110,000 clones, about 88% seen once. Sequencing was performed on peripheral blood mononuclear cells (PBMCs), taken before the second cycle of nivolumab. Receptors originate from a human donor with classical Hodgkin lymphoma. Each CDR3 is given with its conserved first and last residue. D genes are given only for firm matches. A clone size is listed for some rows: how often the clone was seen (once, few, many), or a class if it is expanded.

v_gene	j_gene	abundance	len	d_gene	CDR3nt	CDR3aa
TRBV6-1	TRBJ2-7	-	13	-	TGTGCCAGCAGGAAAGACAGCACCTACGAGCAGTACTTC	CASRKDSTYEQYF
TRBV4-3	TRBJ2-7	-	15	-	TGCGCCAGCAGCCAAGACCGGGACCAATCCTACGAGCAGTACTTC	CASSQDRDQSYEQYF
TRBV7-2	TRBJ2-6	-	16	-	TGTGCCAGCAGCTTAAGACTGGGCTCTGGGGCCAACGTCCTGACTTTC	CASSLRLGSGANVLTF
TRBV4-3	TRBJ2-1	-	14	-	TGCGCCAGCAGCCTAGGGGCCTCAGGCGATGAGCAGTTCTTC	CASSLGASGDEQFF
TRBV18	TRBJ2-5	-	16	TRBD1	TGTGCCAGCTCACCCGTTGACAGGGGGCGAAGTGAGACCCAGTACTTC	CASSPVDRGRSETQYF
TRBV11-1	TRBJ2-1	-	16	TRBD2	TGTGCCAGCAGCCTCCGGGGAGGGAGGGCCAGGAATGAGCAGTTCTTC	CASSLRGGRARNEQFF
TRBV5-4	TRBJ2-1	-	13	TRBD1	TGTGCCAGCAGCTTGGTGGGACAGGTTGAGCAGTTCTTC	CASSLVGQVEQFF
TRBV4-2	TRBJ2-3	-	18	-	TGTGCCAGCAGCCAAGAAGGGCGGGCAGCCGCGGGCACAGATACGCAGTATTTT	CASSQEGRAAAGTDTQYF
TRBV4-1	TRBJ2-1	-	16	TRBD1	TGCGCCAGCAGCCAACCGACAGGGGGCTCCTACAATGAGCAGTTCTTC	CASSQPTGGSYNEQFF
TRBV6-5	TRBJ2-5	-	14	-	TGTGCCAGCAGTTCCGGTACGATTCAAGAGACCCAGTACTTC	CASSSGTIQETQYF
TRBV28	TRBJ1-5	-	15	-	TGTGCCAGCAGTCCAGGGGTCGGTAGCAATCAGCCCCAGCATTTT	CASSPGVGSNQPQHF
TRBV7-2	TRBJ2-7	once	17	-	TGTGCCAGCAGCCTAGCTAGCTGGGGGTACAGCTCCTACGAGCAGTACTTC	CASSLASWGYSSYEQYF
TRBV30	TRBJ2-1	once	15	TRBD2	TGTGCCTGGAGTTTCGCCGGGACTAGCGGGCATGAGCAGTTCTTC	CAWSFAGTSGHEQFF
TRBV7-2	TRBJ2-7	-	15	-	TGTGCCAGCAGCCAAAATACAGGGCCAAGTTGGGAGCAGTACTTC	CASSQNTGPSWEQYF
TRBV7-9	TRBJ2-3	-	16	TRBD1	TGTGCCAGCAGCTTAGGACAGGGGGCCGGCACAGATACGCAGTATTTT	CASSLGQGAGTDTQYF
TRBV7-9	TRBJ2-2	once	16	TRBD2	TGTGCCAGCAGCCCCGCGGGGGGGGCAAACACCGGGGAGCTGTTTTTT	CASSPAGGANTGELFF
TRBV19	TRBJ1-5	-	13	TRBD1	TGTGCCAGTAGTGACAGGGGCAATCAGCCCCAGCATTTT	CASSDRGNQPQHF
TRBV4-3	TRBJ2-7	-	13	-	TGCGCCAGCAGCCAAGATATGCGCTACGAGCAGTACTTC	CASSQDMRYEQYF
TRBV5-1	TRBJ2-4	-	15	-	TGCGCCAGCAGCTTGGACAGGATGGCCAAAAACATTCAGTACTTC	CASSLDRMAKNIQYF
TRBV6-5	TRBJ1-2	-	13	TRBD1	TGTGCCAGCAGCAGACAGGGTGGATTAGGCTACACCTTC	CASSRQGGLGYTF
TRBV4-1	TRBJ2-5	-	14	-	TGCGCCAGCAGCCAAGATGGGAGAGAGGAGACCCAGTACTTC	CASSQDGREETQYF
TRBV6-4	TRBJ2-3	-	16	TRBD2	TGTGCCAGCAGTGCGGGACTAGCGGGGGGCACAGATACGCAGTATTTT	CASSAGLAGGTDTQYF
TRBV6-5	TRBJ2-1	-	14	-	TGTGCCAGCAGGGGGGGACTCCAAAGCGATGAGCAGTTCTTC	CASRGGLQSDEQFF
TRBV5-1	TRBJ2-3	-	16	TRBD1	TGCGCCAGCAGCTTGGAACCACAGGGGGCGGGAGATACGCAGTATTTT	CASSLEPQGAGDTQYF
TRBV19	TRBJ2-7	-	14	TRBD2	TGTGCCAGTAGTATTAGCGGGCCTCCCTACGAGCAGTACTTC	CASSISGPPYEQYF
TRBV19	TRBJ2-2	-	14	TRBD1	TGTGCCAGTACGAACAGGGGGAGCACCGGGGAGCTGTTTTTT	CASTNRGSTGELFF
TRBV5-5	TRBJ1-2	-	16	-	TGTGCCAGCAGCTTGGTTTTCAGCACCACTAACTATGGCTACACCTTC	CASSLVFSTTNYGYTF
TRBV27	TRBJ2-7	-	16	-	TGTGCCAGCAGTTTATCGTTGGAGGGACCCCCCTACGAGCAGTACTTC	CASSLSLEGPPYEQYF
TRBV15	TRBJ1-5	-	15	-	TGTGCCACCAGCAGCGGAGGTTATAGCAATCAGCCCCAGCATTTT	CATSSGGYSNQPQHF
TRBV7-6	TRBJ2-7	once	15	-	TGTGCCAGCAGCTTGGCCGGGACGGGAGACTACGAGCAGTACTTC	CASSLAGTGDYEQYF
TRBV7-7	TRBJ2-2	-	13	TRBD1	TGTGCTAGCAGCTACAGGGGCACCGGGGAGCTGTTTTTT	CASSYRGTGELFF
TRBV7-2	TRBJ2-7	-	13	TRBD1	TGTGCCAGCAGCTTGGACAGGGCGGGCGAGCAGTACTTC	CASSLDRAGEQYF
TRBV27	TRBJ2-5	-	16	TRBD2	TGTGCCAGCAGTTCCCGGACTAGCTCTAGATTGGAGACCCAGTACTTC	CASSSRTSSRLETQYF